This T cell receptor (beta chain) came from a study of blood T cell repertoires in COVID-19 (dated by TCRdb to between 2020 and 2021). In the study overall: Samples covering the acute and convalescent phases of COVID-19 were provided by collaborators in the United States, Italy and Spain. The prospective study material was composed of cDNA or gDNA derived from T cells, B-cell-depleted T cells, or PBMCs. Subjects who had been exposed to COVID-19, were actively infected with it, or had recovered from it provided the deeply sampled blood TCRbeta repertoires that made up the dataset. The repertoires were released in a freely available public database intended as a resource for research on the immune response to SARS-CoV-2. The samples were drawn from two sources: the first 160 participants of the ongoing ImmuneRACE study, and 950 to 1,500 subjects contributed by 6 global collaborators. A de-identified subject ID, COVID-19 status, age in years and sex were almost always included in the sample metadata. Where HLA class I and class II types were available, the types were taken from metadata supplied by the sample provider, not from assay-based typing.

V and J lose 5 bases and 4 bases, and a span of 16 bases separates them. Including cysteine and phenylalanine, the CDR3 has 16 amino acids. CDR3 DNA is the only sequence kept; it has 48 bases, read in frame from the first base. The germline V gene encodes CDR1 KGHDR and CDR2 SFDVKD. Comment on this clone: It has no known antigen specificity. Base qualities are missing; no much larger clone stands one base away.

Whole blood was collected in K2EDTA tubes by collaborating institutions according to the institutions' own protocols. For TCRbeta analysis, collaborators shipped samples in one of three forms: frozen whole blood, isolated PBMCs, or DNA extracted from either of those sample types. TCRbeta CDR3 regions were amplified from genomic DNA by means of the immunoSEQ Assay, a bias-controlled multiplex PCR. The source study handled its data this way. Within the assay, amplification of reference gene primers was used to estimate how many nucleated cells each sample contained. Sequence reads were collapsed and filtered to measure the absolute abundance of every unique TCRbeta CDR3 rearrangement. For each sample, productive Simpson clonality was calculated by taking the square root of Simpson's diversity index across productive rearrangements. Imported from immuneACCESS, the table was reduced by TCRdb to in-frame sequences with V and J called. These copies leave out some clones; in studies compared against another copy, an unresolved V gene accounts for under half, and the cause of the remainder is not known. V and J calls and clone size are given by that table; D and trimming were obtained from the DNA. In this sample the table shows over 400,000 clones, 70% to 90% of which occur a single time. 3.2% of the sample goes to the ten largest clones.

Study-wide conclusions, independent of this receptor: The quantity of clinical and demographic metadata differed by source and by participant and was supplied without curation.

The rearranged chain carries TRBV24-1 and TRBJ2-2; a tentative D call is TRBD2 (6 bases match). The source material was peripheral blood. The TCR originated in a human donor in a cohort sampled during active COVID-19. The nucleotide sequence is TGTGCCACCAGTGGGGCGGGACTCCTCAGCACCGGGGAGCTGTTTTTT. The translation is CATSGAGLLSTGELFF.